This TCR beta chain is drawn from a study of regulatory T cells in long-lasting Graves disease. Regarding the study as a whole: Preferential use of TRBV28, TRBJ1-2 and TRBJ2-5 was seen in persistent disease.

This clonotype showed up many times. What it binds is not known. Time point: newly diagnosed GD, antithyroid drugs for less than 3 months. After RNA was extracted from PBMCs, the TCR library was made from it. Building the TCR beta libraries relied on iRepertoire HTBI primers, and CDR3 regions underwent Arm-PCR. MiXCR, run by TCRdb on the multiplex PCR reads, gives a single entry per CDR3 protein. There are over 500,000 distinct CDR3 sequences in the sample; about 15% occur only once, and 12% lies in the top ten. J lost 4 bases, V lost 5 bases, and 9 bases had no gene match. The CDR3 contains 15 residues. This sample also belongs to another study, concerning T cells in Graves' hyperthyroidism and ophthalmopathy.

This receptor was obtained from a man between 18 and 35 years old with Graves disease. The chain is built from TRBV12-3 or TRBV12-4 and TRBJ2-7; 9 nucleotides agree with TRBD2. The sample was peripheral blood mononuclear cells (PBMCs), taken at new diagnosis, from a patient treated with antithyroid drugs. The DNA for the CDR3 is TGTGCCAGCAGTCCCCGCCTAGCGGGATTTTACGAGCAGTACTTC. Protein: CASSPRLAGFYEQYF.